This TCR beta chain appears in the sequencing data of a study of blood T cell repertoires in COVID-19. Overall study context: The United States, Italy and Spain provided the acute and convalescent COVID-19 samples.

Clones were read by immunoSEQ multiplex PCR, and TCRdb kept only the in-frame ones, dropping some. The sample has roughly 64,000 clones; approximately 90% are singletons. The clonotype was recovered from a man aged 45 to 65 with active COVID-19. The source material was peripheral blood.

The CDR3 sequence is CASSMQRFGYTF. The CDR3 DNA reads TGTGCCAGTAGTATGCAGCGCTTTGGCTACACCTTC. The V call is TRBV19, the J call TRBJ1-2; D gene unclear. V lost 3 bases and J lost 7, with 9 bases in between. CDR3 length: 12 amino acids. Germline CDR1 LNHDA, CDR2 SQIVND (reference sequence).